A single sample is the source of the 20 T cell receptor beta chains below, sequenced in a study of T cells in Graves' hyperthyroidism and ophthalmopathy. TCR beta CDR3 regions were amplified from RNA transcripts. The TCR CDR3 first-round RT-PCR relied on the HTBI primer set. Each CDR3 protein gets one entry after TCRdb re-called the multiplex PCR reads with MiXCR. Of 100,000 to 140,000 distinct CDR3 sequences listed, approximately 15% are singletons. The sequencing sample was made of blood. These receptor sequences come from a woman aged 50 to 60 with Graves' hyperthyroidism.

This clonotype has a count of ten or more. The V gene is TRBV28, the J gene TRBJ1-2; TRBD1 matches at 11 bases. The CDR3 runs to 14 residues. V lost 5 bases and J lost 7; bases outside the gene matches: 6. Germline V gene sequence: CDR1 MDHEN, CDR2 SYDVKM. The CDR3 loop reads CASSPGTGGRGYTF. For the CDR3, the DNA is TGTGCCAGCAGTCCTGGGACAGGGGGTCGTGGCTACACCTTC.

This clonotype has a count of ten or more. The J gene is TRBJ1-2, the V gene TRBV11-2; D may be TRBD1 (5 bases). The V end lost 1 base, the J end lost 5 bases, and 8 bases lay between the germline ends. Germline values: CDR1 SGHAT, CDR2 FQNNGV. The CDR3 loop spans 13 amino acids. The CDR3: CASSLGGGYGYTF. The CDR3 DNA is TGTGCCAGCAGCTTAGGCGGGGGGTATGGCTACACCTTC.

V is TRBV7-6 and J is TRBJ2-1; unclear D gene. The CDR3 contains 12 residues. Trimming removed 2 bases from V and 9 bases from J, with 8 bases in between. CDR1 and CDR2 from the germline V gene are SGHVS and FNYEAQ. The CDR3 spells CASSLLGSEQFF. The CDR3 coding sequence is TGTGCCAGCAGCTTATTGGGCAGTGAGCAGTTCTTC.

The sample holds many counts of this clonotype. The chain joins TRBV20-1 to TRBJ1-6; 7 bases map to TRBD1. Trimming removed 0 bases from V and 5 bases from J; junction bases left unmatched: 7. The germline gives CDR1 DFQATT, CDR2 SNEGSKA (reference sequence). The CDR3 runs 16 residues. CDR3 nucleotide sequence: TGCAGTGCTAGAGATCCCCTACAGGGGAATAATTCACCCCTCCACTTT. Protein product: CSARDPLQGNNSPLHF.

This clonotype was counted at least ten times. V and J are TRBV28 and TRBJ2-7; 7 bases align to TRBD2. CDR3 size: 14 residues. With 2 bases clipped from V and 2 bases from J, the junction kept 3 bases outside the gene matches. Germline-derived CDR1 and CDR2 are MDHEN and SYDVKM. The CDR3 coding sequence is TGTGCCAGCAGTTTAACGGGAGGTGCCTACGAGCAGTACTTC. Translated: CASSLTGGAYEQYF.

In this sample, this clonotype turned up many times. The chain combines TRBV7-9 with TRBJ2-2, with D possibly being TRBD2 (5 bases). The germline gives CDR1 SEHNR, CDR2 FQNEAQ (reference sequence). V lost 8 bases, J lost 4 bases, and 8 bases lay in between. CDR3 length: 12 residues. The CDR3 spells CASVAGTGELFF. Here the CDR3 DNA reads TGTGCCAGCGTGGCGGGCACCGGGGAGCTGTTTTTT.

The chain carries TRBV20-1 and TRBJ1-5; D unclear. V shed 6 bases and J shed 0 bases, with 12 bases lying between them. Germline lookup yields CDR1 DFQATT and CDR2 SNEGSKA (reference sequence). CDR3 length equals 14 residues. The DNA for the CDR3 is TGCAGTGCCCTTGCAGCCGATAGCAATCAGCCCCAGCATTTT. It specifies CSALAADSNQPQHF.

This clonotype occurred many times. The chain uses TRBV5-6 and TRBJ1-2; 7 positions match TRBD1. V was pared by 4 bases and J by 1 base, with 10 bases of the junction left unmatched. CDR1 is SGHDT and CDR2 is YYEEEE in the germline V gene. There are 16 residues in the CDR3. CDR3: CASSLGTASYNYGYTF. CDR3 coding DNA: TGTGCCAGCAGCCTCGGGACAGCGAGTTATAACTATGGCTACACCTTC.

This clonotype was detected many times. The V and J genes are TRBV5-6 and TRBJ2-7, with D unclear. The germline V gene has CDR1 SGHDT and CDR2 YYEEEE. The CDR3 contains 14 residues. V gave up 2 bases and J gave up 5 bases, with 14 bases separating them. CDR3 in DNA: TGTGCCAGCAGCTTTCTTTTCGGGCTCGACGAGCAGTACTTC. Residues: CASSFLFGLDEQYF.

This clonotype showed up many times. The V and J genes are TRBV24-1 and TRBJ1-2; no definite D call. The CDR3 runs 14 residues. Germline CDR1 KGHDR, CDR2 SFDVKD. V shed 1 base and J shed 4 bases, with 9 bases lying between them. The CDR3 here is CATSDFQRGYGYTF. Written as DNA, the CDR3 is TGTGCCACCAGTGATTTTCAGCGTGGCTATGGCTACACCTTC.

This clonotype was found a few times. The J gene is TRBJ1-2, the V gene TRBV6-5; 12 nucleotides line up with TRBD1. This CDR3 has 15 amino acids. The V gene end was trimmed by 2 bases and the J gene end by 7 bases; junction bases not matched to a gene: 5. CDR1 and CDR2 from the germline V gene are MNHEY and SVGAGI. CDR3 protein: CASSYGTGGIGGYTF. In DNA form, the CDR3 reads TGTGCCAGCAGTTACGGGACAGGGGGCATTGGTGGCTACACCTTC.

This clonotype showed up many times. CDR3 amino acids: CASSLIPNRDLNTEAFF. As DNA, the CDR3 is TGTGCCAGCAGCTTAATCCCGAACCGGGACCTGAACACTGAAGCTTTCTTT. The chain is built from TRBV7-9 and TRBJ1-1; D is perhaps TRBD1 (5 bases). V lost 2 bases, J lost 0 bases, and 16 bases lay in between. This CDR3 spans 17 amino acids. Looked up from germline, CDR1 is SEHNR and CDR2 is FQNEAQ (reference sequence).

This clonotype was observed at least ten times. The CDR3 here is CSARTGVEQYV. DNA of the CDR3: TGCAGTGCACGGACAGGGGTCGAGCAGTACGTC. The rearrangement joins TRBV20-1 to TRBJ2-7; 9 bases are a match to TRBD1. Germline V gives CDR1 DFQATT, CDR2 SNEGSKA (reference sequence). This CDR3 is 11 amino acids long. Trimming cost V 6 bases and J 6 bases; bases outside gene matches: 3.

This clonotype was observed at least ten times. This chain connects TRBV16 to TRBJ2-7; D is perhaps TRBD1 or TRBD2 (5 bases each). The CDR3 has 16 amino acids. Germline V lookup: CDR1 KGHSY, CDR2 FQNENV. V was cut by 8 bases and J by 5 bases, with 25 bases left in between. The CDR3 protein is CASWDSLGGSRHEQYF. The CDR3 DNA reads TGTGCCAGCTGGGATTCCCTTGGGGGATCGCGGCACGAGCAGTACTTC.

This clonotype was observed many times. The chain has TRBV12-3 or TRBV12-4 and TRBJ2-1, with TRBD2 identical over 8 bases. The CDR3 consists of 16 residues. Trimming at V came to 6 bases and at J to 5 bases, leaving 12 bases not matched to a gene. CDR3 sequence: CASSAPAGRAHNEQFF. The CDR3 nucleotides are TGTGCCAGCAGCGCCCCGGCCGGGAGGGCCCACAATGAGCAGTTCTTC.

This clonotype was seen repeatedly, ten times or more. The genes are TRBV5-1 and TRBJ1-4, with D hard to call. Looked up from germline, CDR1 is SGHRS and CDR2 is YFSETQ. The CDR3 contains 12 residues. Trimming pared 1 base from V and 7 bases from J, leaving 5 bases between. The chain's CDR3 is CASSLFGEKLFF. CDR3 nucleotides: TGCGCCAGCAGCTTGTTCGGTGAAAAACTGTTTTTT.

The chain employs TRBV28 and TRBJ2-3; D might be TRBD2 (7 bases). This CDR3 is built from 12 residues. The germline V gene encodes CDR1 MDHEN and CDR2 SYDVKM. Trimming took off 2 bases at V and 10 bases at J, with 10 bases between the two ends. The CDR3 loop is CASSLRGGAQYF. The CDR3 DNA sequence: TGTGCCAGCAGTTTAAGGGGGGGGGCGCAGTATTTT.

This clonotype was seen repeatedly, ten times or more. The genes are TRBV28 and TRBJ1-1; a weak D match, TRBD1 (5 bases). The germline gives CDR1 MDHEN, CDR2 SYDVKM. The CDR3 has 15 amino acids. V gave up 3 bases and J gave up 0 bases, with 11 bases separating them. The CDR3 protein is CASSFGAGMNTEAFF. The CDR3, as DNA: TGTGCCAGCAGTTTTGGGGCAGGAATGAACACTGAAGCTTTCTTT.

In this sample, this clonotype turned up many times. The V gene is TRBV6-1, the J gene TRBJ2-2; D remains unclear. This CDR3 contains 12 residues. Trimming stripped 6 bases from V and 0 bases from J, with 2 bases between. Germline V gene lookup returns CDR1 MNHNS and CDR2 SASEGT. CDR3 sequence reads: CASRANTGELFF. The CDR3 nucleotides read TGTGCCAGCAGAGCGAACACCGGGGAGCTGTTTTTT.

This clonotype was counted many times. The chain has TRBV2 and TRBJ1-1; 11 bases agree with TRBD1. The CDR3 spans 18 residues. V lost 6 bases and J lost 5; bases outside the gene matches: 17. From germline, CDR1 is SNHLY and CDR2 FYNNEI. The CDR3: CASRKLPGQGVLVTEAFF. In DNA form, the CDR3 reads TGTGCCAGCAGGAAACTACCGGGACAGGGGGTTCTGGTTACTGAAGCTTTCTTT.